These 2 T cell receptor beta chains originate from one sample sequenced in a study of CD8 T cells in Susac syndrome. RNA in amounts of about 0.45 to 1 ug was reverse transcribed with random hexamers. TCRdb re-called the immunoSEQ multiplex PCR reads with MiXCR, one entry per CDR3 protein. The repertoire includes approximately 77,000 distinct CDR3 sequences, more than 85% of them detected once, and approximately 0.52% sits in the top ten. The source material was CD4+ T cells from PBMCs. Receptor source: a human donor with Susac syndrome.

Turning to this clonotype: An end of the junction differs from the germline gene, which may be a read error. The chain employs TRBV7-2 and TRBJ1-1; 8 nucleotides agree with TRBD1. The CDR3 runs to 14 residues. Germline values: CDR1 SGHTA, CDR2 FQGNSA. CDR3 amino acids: CASSASLGQGKAVF. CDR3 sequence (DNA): TGTGCCAGCAGCGCATCATTAGGACAGGGAAAGGCTGTCTTT.

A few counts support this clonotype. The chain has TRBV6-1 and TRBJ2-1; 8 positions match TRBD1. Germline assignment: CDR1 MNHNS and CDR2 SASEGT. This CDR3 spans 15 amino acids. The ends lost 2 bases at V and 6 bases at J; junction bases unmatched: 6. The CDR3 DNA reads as TGTGCCAGCAGTGAAAGAGGACAGGGTTTCAATGAGCAGTTCTTC. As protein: CASSERGQGFNEQFF.